This is a list of T cell receptor beta chains from one sample in a study of T cell responses to AZD1222 COVID-19 vaccine. Assay: immunoSEQ multiplex PCR; the TCRdb copy retains only in-frame clones and omits some. The sample yields some 200,000 clones, more than 90% seen once. This specimen was peripheral blood, taken 28 days after the second dose of the MenACWY control vaccine. These receptors all come from an adult who received the MenACWY meningococcal vaccine as a control. The CDR3 runs from the conserved cysteine through the conserved F or W. A D gene is named only where the DNA matches it firmly. The listing skips clone size in some rows; elsewhere it reads once, few, many or a size class.

TRBD1,13,.,TRBJ2-5,TRBV27,CASRTGGRETQYF,TGTGCCAGCAGGACAGGGGGCAGGGAGACCCAGTACTTC
.,15,once,TRBJ1-1,TRBV6-2/TRBV6-3,CASSYSSRANTEAFF,TGTGCCAGCAGTTACTCGTCCAGGGCCAACACTGAAGCTTTCTTT
.,15,.,TRBJ2-2,TRBV5-1,CASSLGQINTGELFF,TGCGCCAGCAGCTTGGGACAGATCAACACCGGGGAGCTGTTTTTT
TRBD2,15,.,TRBJ2-7,TRBV6-2/TRBV6-3,CASSYTSGGIYEQYF,TGTGCCAGCAGTTACACTAGCGGGGGAATCTACGAGCAGTACTTC
.,13,.,TRBJ1-2,TRBV12-3/TRBV12-4,CASIPGPNYGYTF,TGTGCCAGCATCCCGGGGCCAAACTATGGCTACACCTTC
.,17,.,TRBJ2-7,TRBV14,CASSQGPRGGGRDEQYF,TGTGCCAGCAGCCAAGGGCCTAGGGGGGGTGGCCGGGACGAGCAGTACTTC
.,13,.,TRBJ2-1,TRBV6-5,CASSRWEWDEQFF,TGTGCCAGCAGTAGGTGGGAGTGGGATGAGCAGTTCTTC
.,12,.,TRBJ2-1,TRBV2,CASGASRHEQFF,TGTGCCAGCGGGGCGTCTCGGCATGAGCAGTTCTTC
TRBD2,15,once,TRBJ2-7,TRBV11-1,CASSPGTRDLYEQYF,TGTGCCAGCAGCCCTGGGACTAGAGACCTCTACGAGCAGTACTTC
TRBD1,13,.,TRBJ1-5,TRBV19,CASLRDRYQPQHF,TGTGCCAGCCTCCGGGACAGATATCAGCCCCAGCATTTT
.,11,once,TRBJ1-5,TRBV12-5,CASGPGGPQHF,TGTGCTAGTGGTCCCGGGGGGCCCCAGCATTTT
TRBD1,14,once,TRBJ2-7,TRBV6-5,CASSSRDSSYEQYF,TGTGCCAGCAGTTCCCGGGACAGCTCCTACGAGCAGTACTTC
TRBD2,15,.,TRBJ2-3,TRBV6-1,CASSEAGLAGAAQYF,TGTGCCAGCAGTGAAGCGGGACTAGCGGGAGCGGCGCAGTATTTT
TRBD1,14,few,TRBJ1-1,TRBV29-1,CSVFMTTGRTEAFF,TGCAGCGTTTTTATGACGACAGGGAGGACTGAAGCTTTCTTT
TRBD2,17,.,TRBJ2-5,TRBV4-2,CASSQDWPAGPQETQYF,TGTGCCAGCAGCCAAGATTGGCCAGCGGGGCCACAAGAGACCCAGTACTTC
.,15,.,TRBJ2-1,TRBV11-2,CASSTLRAQRNEQFF,TGTGCCAGCAGCACACTTAGGGCACAGAGAAATGAGCAGTTCTTC
.,16,.,TRBJ1-3,TRBV7-6,CASSSTGLSSGNTIYF,TGTGCCAGCAGCAGCACGGGACTCAGCTCTGGAAACACCATATATTTT
TRBD2,15,.,TRBJ2-7,TRBV19,CASTPVAGVSYEQYF,TGTGCCAGTACCCCGGTAGCGGGTGTATCCTACGAGCAGTACTTC
.,14,.,TRBJ1-1,TRBV5-8,CASSLTHLNTEAFF,TGTGCCAGCAGCTTGACACACCTCAACACTGAAGCTTTCTTT
TRBD1,14,.,TRBJ1-2,TRBV2,CASHSGGDYYGYTF,TGTGCCAGCCACTCAGGGGGGGACTACTATGGCTACACCTTC
.,13,.,TRBJ1-2,TRBV18,CASSPGTRGGYTF,TGTGCCAGCTCACCCGGGACGAGGGGCGGCTACACCTTC
TRBD2,15,.,TRBJ2-1,TRBV18,CASSPRTSGGNEQFF,TGTGCCAGCTCACCACGGACTAGCGGGGGGAATGAGCAGTTCTTC
.,15,.,TRBJ2-3,TRBV4-3,CASSQGRLSTDTQYF,TGCGCCAGCAGCCAGGGGCGCCTGAGCACAGATACGCAGTATTTT
.,14,.,TRBJ2-6,TRBV30,CAWARGTGANVLTF,TGTGCCTGGGCCAGGGGAACTGGGGCCAACGTCCTGACTTTC
.,12,.,TRBJ1-2,TRBV30,CAWSQGEEGYTF,TGTGCCTGGAGCCAGGGAGAAGAAGGCTACACCTTC
TRBD2,15,.,TRBJ2-7,TRBV6-2/TRBV6-3,CASSQGLAGVHEQYF,TGTGCCAGCAGTCAGGGACTAGCGGGAGTCCACGAGCAGTACTTC
TRBD2,11,.,TRBJ2-1,TRBV28,CASRLGREGFF,TGTGCCAGCAGGCTAGGGAGGGAGGGGTTCTTC
.,13,.,TRBJ1-1,TRBV5-1,CASSSTVNTEAFF,TGCGCCAGCAGCTCTACGGTGAACACTGAAGCTTTCTTT
.,12,.,TRBJ1-2,TRBV6-5,CASSLNGPYYTF,TGTGCCAGCAGTCTCAATGGGCCATACTACACCTTC
.,17,.,TRBJ1-1,TRBV6-4,CASRVEGLAGMNTEAFF,TGTGCCAGTCGGGTTGAGGGACTGGCAGGTATGAACACTGAAGCTTTCTTT
.,15,.,TRBJ2-3,TRBV27,CASSLSGSGTDTQYF,TGTGCCAGCAGTTTATCGGGAAGCGGCACAGATACGCAGTATTTT
.,16,.,TRBJ2-1,TRBV15,CATSRARGFSYNEQFF,TGTGCCACCAGCAGGGCTCGGGGGTTCTCCTACAATGAGCAGTTCTTC
.,15,.,TRBJ1-2,TRBV27,CASTPFGNTNYGYTF,TGTGCCAGCACCCCCTTTGGTAACACTAACTATGGCTACACCTTC
TRBD1,16,.,TRBJ1-2,TRBV15,CATSIGTGWKDYGYTF,TGTGCCACCAGCATAGGGACAGGGTGGAAGGACTATGGCTACACCTTC
.,14,.,TRBJ1-1,TRBV27,CATSPSMRNTEAFF,TGTGCCACCAGTCCCAGCATGCGGAACACTGAAGCTTTCTTT
TRBD1,17,.,TRBJ2-7,TRBV7-6,CASSLGSTTGAVYEQYF,TGTGCCAGCAGCTTAGGATCTACGACAGGGGCCGTATACGAGCAGTACTTC
.,15,.,TRBJ2-5,TRBV7-9,CASSFRQPLGETQYF,TGTGCCAGCAGCTTCCGACAGCCCCTCGGGGAGACCCAGTACTTC
.,15,.,TRBJ1-5,TRBV2,CASSESGGRNQPQHF,TGTGCCAGCAGTGAGTCAGGAGGTCGCAATCAGCCCCAGCATTTT
.,16,.,TRBJ2-2,TRBV4-3,CASSQGGRSNTGELFF,TGCGCCAGCAGCCAAGGGGGGAGGTCGAACACCGGGGAGCTGTTTTTT
.,16,.,TRBJ1-3,TRBV28,CASSLWGEGSGNTIYF,TGTGCCAGCAGTTTATGGGGGGAAGGCTCTGGAAACACCATATATTTT
TRBD1,17,.,TRBJ1-1,TRBV5-6,CASSQSVRTGALEEAFF,TGTGCCAGCAGCCAATCCGTGAGGACAGGGGCGTTAGAGGAAGCTTTCTTT
.,19,.,TRBJ1-3,TRBV10-3,CAISDLGRRTGDSGNTIYF,TGTGCCATCAGTGACCTAGGTAGGAGGACCGGTGACTCTGGAAACACCATATATTTT
TRBD1,14,.,TRBJ1-2,TRBV28,CASSPDRGQRGYTF,TGTGCCAGCAGCCCGGACAGGGGGCAAAGGGGCTACACCTTC
.,14,.,TRBJ1-4,TRBV5-4,CASSLDSYNEKLFF,TGTGCCAGCAGCTTGGATTCCTATAATGAAAAACTGTTTTTT
TRBD2,15,once,TRBJ2-1,TRBV10-1,CASRKLTSGYNEQFF,TGCGCCAGCAGGAAACTGACTAGCGGATACAATGAGCAGTTCTTC
.,15,.,TRBJ1-4,TRBV11-3,CASSEAGGIGEKLFF,TGTGCCAGCAGCGAAGCGGGGGGGATCGGCGAAAAACTGTTTTTT
TRBD1,16,.,TRBJ2-4,TRBV25-1,CASSGIGDRAFNIQYF,TGTGCCAGCAGCGGAATAGGGGACAGGGCTTTTAACATTCAGTACTTC
.,16,.,TRBJ1-2,TRBV6-6,CASSYPWDLRAGGYTF,TGTGCCAGCAGTTACCCCTGGGACCTACGGGCGGGAGGCTACACCTTC
TRBD1,18,once,TRBJ2-2,TRBV2,CASSEGAVRTGLTGELFF,TGTGCCAGCAGTGAAGGAGCAGTCCGGACAGGGCTTACCGGGGAGCTGTTTTTT
TRBD1,14,.,TRBJ2-7,TRBV6-5,CASRPGTGVYEQYF,TGTGCCAGCAGGCCCGGGACAGGAGTCTACGAGCAGTACTTC
.,17,.,TRBJ1-4,TRBV24-1,CATSDMTATATNEKLFF,TGTGCCACCAGTGACATGACAGCCACAGCAACTAATGAAAAACTGTTTTTT
.,13,.,TRBJ1-1,TRBV7-9,CASSQYANTEAFF,TGTGCCAGCAGCCAATACGCGAACACTGAAGCTTTCTTT